A selection of T cell receptor beta chains follows, all from one sample in a study of T cells in localized non-small cell lung cancer. Sequenced by immunoSEQ multiplex PCR; TCRdb stores in-frame clones only, minus some. The sample shows approximately 28,000 clones, about 80% of them seen only once. Here the sequenced sample was peripheral blood mononuclear cells, taken before any cancer treatment. These receptors all come from a man aged 35-75 years with stage III lung adenocarcinoma. CDR3s include the opening cysteine and the closing phenylalanine or tryptophan. D genes are given only for firm matches. Clone size is stated in some rows and not others, as once, few, many or a class when expanded.

j_gene,abundance,len,v_gene,d_gene,CDR3aa,CDR3nt
TRBJ2-2,-,11,TRBV19,-,CASRDTGELFF,TGTGCCAGTAGGGATACCGGGGAGCTGTTTTTT
TRBJ1-3,-,15,TRBV19,-,CASSPVVGAGNTIYF,TGTGCCAGTAGTCCCGTTGTAGGGGCTGGAAACACCATATATTTT
TRBJ1-4,-,14,TRBV7-9,-,CASSFLATNEKLFF,TGTGCCAGCAGCTTTCTTGCAACTAATGAAAAACTGTTTTTT
TRBJ2-3,-,11,TRBV19,-,CASSLWDTQYF,TGTGCCAGTAGTCTCTGGGATACGCAGTATTTT
TRBJ2-7,-,14,TRBV28,-,CASRLPGTPYEQYF,TGTGCCAGCAGGCTCCCGGGCACACCCTACGAGCAGTACTTC
TRBJ1-3,-,15,TRBV15,-,CATSRAGAGGNTIYF,TGTGCCACCAGCAGAGCGGGGGCTGGTGGAAACACCATATATTTT
TRBJ1-2,few,15,TRBV5-1,-,CASSLDFRGMSGYTF,TGCGCCAGCAGCTTGGACTTCCGGGGCATGAGCGGCTACACCTTC
TRBJ2-5,-,13,TRBV5-1,-,CASNSGAQETQYF,TGCGCCAGCAATAGTGGGGCCCAAGAGACCCAGTACTTC
TRBJ1-3,-,13,TRBV4-1,-,CASRAGSGNTIYF,TGCGCCAGCAGGGCAGGCTCTGGAAACACCATATATTTT
TRBJ2-1,-,14,TRBV7-8,TRBD2,CASSLAPSGNEQFF,TGTGCCAGCAGCTTAGCCCCTAGCGGAAATGAGCAGTTCTTC
TRBJ1-1,-,15,TRBV2,TRBD1,CASKGQGIADTEAFF,TGTGCCAGCAAGGGACAGGGGATCGCGGACACTGAAGCTTTCTTT
TRBJ1-3,-,18,TRBV7-2,-,CASSPDRLGPTSGNTIYF,TGTGCCAGCAGCCCGGACAGACTAGGTCCTACCTCTGGAAACACCATATATTTT
TRBJ1-6,-,15,TRBV5-1,TRBD1,CASSSGQGASSPLHF,TGCGCCAGCAGCTCCGGACAGGGGGCGAGTTCACCCCTCCACTTT
TRBJ1-4,-,14,TRBV6-1,-,CASSPRWTNEKLFF,TGTGCCAGCAGTCCTAGGTGGACTAATGAAAAACTGTTTTTT
TRBJ2-2,few,16,TRBV7-6,TRBD2,CASSLNGGLVTGELFF,TGTGCCAGCAGCCTTAACGGGGGGTTGGTTACCGGGGAGCTGTTTTTT
TRBJ1-1,once,13,TRBV11-2,-,CASSHRVRTEAFF,TGTGCCAGCAGCCACAGGGTGAGGACTGAAGCTTTCTTT
TRBJ1-4,few,13,TRBV19,-,CASSMREREKLFF,TGTGCCAGTAGTATGAGAGAACGGGAAAAACTGTTTTTT
TRBJ1-1,-,17,TRBV6-4,-,CASITGTVRRMNTEAFF,TGTGCCAGCATCACGGGGACGGTCCGCCGCATGAACACTGAAGCTTTCTTT
TRBJ1-3,few,11,TRBV10-2,-,CASRGYNTIYF,TGCGCCAGCAGGGGTTACAACACCATATATTTT
TRBJ2-2,-,14,TRBV11-3,-,CASSPTLNTGELFF,TGTGCCAGCAGCCCAACCCTTAACACCGGGGAGCTGTTTTTT
TRBJ2-2,once,15,TRBV10-3,TRBD1,CAISETGTGNGELFF,TGTGCCATCAGTGAGACCGGGACAGGGAACGGGGAGCTGTTTTTT
TRBJ1-2,-,14,TRBV28,TRBD1,CASRWTGVDYGYTF,TGTGCCAGCAGGTGGACAGGGGTAGACTATGGCTACACCTTC
TRBJ1-2,-,13,TRBV6-6,-,CASSYYGFDGYTF,TGTGCCAGCAGTTACTACGGTTTCGATGGCTACACCTTC
TRBJ1-4,-,15,TRBV5-1,-,CASSLESRNFEKLFF,TGCGCCAGCAGCTTGGAGAGTCGAAATTTTGAAAAACTGTTTTTT
TRBJ1-6,-,14,TRBV4-2,-,CASSQDLKDSPLHF,TGTGCCAGCAGCCAAGATCTAAAGGACTCACCCCTCCACTTT
TRBJ2-3,-,15,TRBV6-5,TRBD2,CASSYELAGTDTQYF,TGTGCCAGCAGTTACGAACTAGCGGGCACAGATACGCAGTATTTT
TRBJ2-5,-,14,TRBV5-1,-,CASSLKEYQETQYF,TGCGCCAGCAGCTTGAAGGAGTATCAAGAGACCCAGTACTTC
TRBJ1-5,-,11,TRBV6-1,-,CASSEGWPQHF,TGTGCCAGCAGTGAGGGTTGGCCCCAGCATTTT
TRBJ2-5,-,18,TRBV5-1,TRBD1,CASSLAAGTGFPPETQYF,TGCGCCAGCAGCTTGGCGGCCGGGACAGGGTTCCCCCCAGAGACCCAGTACTTC
TRBJ2-5,once,14,TRBV5-4,-,CASSRQGAGETQYF,TGTGCCAGCAGCCGGCAGGGTGCCGGAGAGACCCAGTACTTC
TRBJ2-2,-,15,TRBV10-3,-,CAISRNPLHGGELFF,TGTGCCATCAGTCGAAACCCCCTTCATGGCGGGGAGCTGTTTTTT
TRBJ2-5,-,13,TRBV5-1,-,CASSFVAGETQYF,TGCGCCAGCAGCTTCGTAGCAGGGGAGACCCAGTACTTC
TRBJ2-7,-,16,TRBV10-2,-,CASSEVLAGSSYEQYF,TGCGCCAGCAGTGAGGTCCTTGCGGGCAGCTCCTACGAGCAGTACTTC
TRBJ2-1,-,14,TRBV19,TRBD2,CASSMASGGAEQFF,TGTGCCAGTAGTATGGCTAGCGGGGGCGCTGAGCAGTTCTTC
TRBJ2-1,-,15,TRBV11-2,TRBD2,CASSRGSGESHEQFF,TGTGCCAGCAGCCGGGGTAGCGGGGAGTCCCATGAGCAGTTCTTC
TRBJ2-3,-,13,TRBV5-1,TRBD1,CASKRQGLDTQYF,TGCGCCAGCAAGAGACAGGGGTTAGATACGCAGTATTTT
TRBJ2-1,-,16,TRBV9,TRBD2,CASSFRGTSGYNEQFF,TGTGCCAGCAGTTTTCGGGGGACTAGCGGTTACAATGAGCAGTTCTTC
TRBJ1-1,-,15,TRBV5-1,-,CASSPWGPMNTEAFF,TGCGCCAGCAGCCCGTGGGGCCCAATGAACACTGAAGCTTTCTTT
TRBJ2-3,-,16,TRBV2,-,CASSLGTGFRADTQYF,TGTGCCAGCAGTTTAGGAACAGGATTTCGGGCAGATACGCAGTATTTT
TRBJ2-4,few,13,TRBV5-4,-,CASSLLGGYIQYF,TGTGCCAGCAGCTTGCTTGGGGGGTACATTCAGTACTTC